The T cell receptor beta chain described here comes from a study of blood T cells in healthy people across ages. At the level of the study: Template switching retrieved approximately one barcoded beta molecule for each two T cells.

Researchers collected approximately 9.5 milliliters of peripheral blood from every single donor. The CDR3 extends over 14 amino acids. Trimming pared 3 bases from V and 0 bases from J, leaving 8 bases between. Germline V gives CDR1 DFQATT, CDR2 SNEGSKA (reference sequence). Then a second PCR, running roughly 7 to 11 cycles, was carried out with a sample-barcoded 5' primer and a J-beta primer mix. A single record per CDR3 protein comes from TCRdb applying MiXCR to the 5' RACE reads. The data contain about 1,500,000 distinct CDR3 sequences, approximately 40% of them singletons. This chain connects TRBV20-1 to TRBJ1-4; D is unresolved. This TCR was recovered from a woman aged 18-35 years in good health. The sequenced material came from blood. CDR3 coding DNA: TGCAGTGCTAGTGGCAGATCAACTAATGAAAAACTGTTTTTT. This gives the protein CSASGRSTNEKLFF.